The 13 T cell receptor beta chains reported below all come from one sample, sequenced in a study of blood T cells in healthy people across ages. Next came a second PCR, run for about 7 to 12 cycles, which used a sample-barcoded 5' primer along with a J-beta primer mix. TCRdb passed the 5' RACE reads through MiXCR, listing each CDR3 protein once. In the table there are 550,000 to 600,000 distinct CDR3 sequences, about 25% of which are singletons. Sequencing input: blood. These receptors were collected from a woman in her 70s in good health.

The genes are TRBV29-1 and TRBJ2-7, with D possibly TRBD1 on 5 matching bases. The CDR3 consists of 15 residues. CDR1 and CDR2 (germline): SQVTM, ANQGSEA. The V and J ends lost 0 bases and 0 bases respectively, with 12 bases between them. CDR3 region: CSVEDLGRASYEQYF. The CDR3 bases are TGCAGCGTTGAAGATCTTGGCAGGGCCTCCTACGAGCAGTACTTC.

This chain uses TRBV4-1 with TRBJ1-2, with D hard to call. V was clipped by 1 base and J by 5 bases, with 8 bases between them. CDR1 MGHRA and CDR2 YSYEKL come from the germline V gene. This CDR3 has 13 residues. The CDR3 loop is CASSQVGRYGYTF. CDR3 coding DNA: TGCGCCAGCAGCCAAGTGGGAAGGTATGGCTACACCTTC.

The chain has TRBV11-3 and TRBJ2-1; the match to TRBD2 covers 8 bases. The CDR3 is 15 amino acids. Germline V gene data show CDR1 as SGHNT and CDR2 as YENEEA. After removal of 5 bases from V and 7 bases from J, the junction contained 10 bases not matched to a gene. This chain's CDR3 is CASSPTSTSVNEQFF. In DNA, the CDR3 is TGTGCCAGCAGCCCAACCTCGACTAGCGTAAATGAGCAGTTCTTC.

The chain joins TRBV18 to TRBJ1-4; D remains ambiguous. Germline CDR1 reads KGHSH; CDR2 reads LQKENI. The V and J ends lost 3 bases and 8 bases respectively, with 13 bases between them. The CDR3 covers 14 residues. As DNA, the CDR3 is TGTGCCAGCTCACCGAGACGGCTGGGGGAAAAACTGTTTTTT. It yields the protein CASSPRRLGEKLFF.

This clonotype was seen more than once but under ten times. The chain uses TRBV7-2 and TRBJ1-2; a weak D match, TRBD1 (5 bases). The CDR3 spans 14 residues. Germline values: CDR1 SGHTA, CDR2 FQGNSA. The V end was cut by 0 bases, the J end by 6 bases, with 11 bases between. In nucleotides, the CDR3 is TGTGCCAGCAGCTTAGCGGGGCCTTCCCATGGCTACACCTTC. Its translation: CASSLAGPSHGYTF. Full variable domain (remainder filled in from reference TRBV7-2 and TRBJ1-2): GAGVSQSPSNKVTEKGKDVELRCDPISGHTALYWYRQSLGQGLEFLIYFQGNSAPDKSGLPSDRFSAERTGGSVSTLTIQRTQQEDSAVYLCASSLAGPSHGYTFGSGTRLTVV.

This sequence joins TRBV18 and TRBJ1-2; D uncertain. The CDR3 is made up of 12 amino acids. V was pared by 3 bases and J by 7 bases, with 9 bases between. CDR1 and CDR2 from the germline V gene are KGHSH and LQKENI. The CDR3 loop reads CASSPTEVGYTF. The CDR3, as DNA: TGTGCCAGCTCACCGACGGAGGTTGGCTACACCTTC. The full variable domain, in which reference TRBV18 and TRBJ1-2 provide the parts outside the CDR3, is NAGVMQNPRHLVRRRGQEARLRCSPMKGHSHVYWYRQLPEEGLKFMVYLQKENIIDESGMPKERFSAEFPKEGPSILRIQQVVRGDSAAYFCASSPTEVGYTFGSGTRLTVV.

J is TRBJ2-1 and V is TRBV20-1; 8 bases line up with TRBD1. Matching the DNA end better, TRBJ2-5 makes the J call doubtful. This CDR3 is 13 amino acids long. Germline V gives CDR1 DFQATT, CDR2 SNEGSKA (reference sequence). CDR3 coding DNA: TGCAGTGTAGGGCAGGGGGCTTCAGAGACCCAGTACTTC. This gives the protein CSVGQGASETQYF.

This clonotype appeared a few times. V is TRBV5-1 and J is TRBJ2-4, with D tentatively TRBD2 (6 bases). This CDR3 has 15 amino acids. V was clipped by 2 bases and J by 6 bases, with 15 bases between them. Germline CDR1 SGHRS, CDR2 YFSETQ. CDR3 coding DNA: TGCGCCAGCAGCTTAACGGGACTCCGTGGAAACATTCAGTACTTC. Amino acid sequence: CASSLTGLRGNIQYF.

This chain connects TRBV11-2 to TRBJ2-5, with 7 bases identical to TRBD2. The V and J ends lost 5 bases and 5 bases, in that order; junction bases with no gene match: 11. This CDR3 has 15 residues. Germline lookup yields CDR1 SGHAT and CDR2 FQNNGV. CDR3 residues: CASSLRGTIGETQYF. The DNA for the CDR3 is TGTGCCAGCAGCCTTCGCGGGACTATTGGGGAGACCCAGTACTTC.

This clonotype has a handful of counts. The rearrangement links TRBV7-2 to TRBJ2-7; D might be TRBD1 (6 bases). The germline V gene encodes CDR1 SGHTA and CDR2 FQGNSA. The CDR3 is 13 amino acids. V was cut by 5 bases and J by 2 bases, with 10 bases left in between. In nucleotides, the CDR3 is TGTGCCAGCAGCAATAGGGGGACCTACGAGCAGTACTTC. Translating it yields CASSNRGTYEQYF.

J is TRBJ1-2 and V is TRBV5-4; D may be TRBD1 (5 bases). The V gene's germline CDR1 is SGHNT and CDR2 YYREEE (reference sequence). The CDR3 has 13 residues. Trimming cost V 0 bases and J 8 bases, with 11 bases left between them. DNA for the CDR3: TGTGCCAGCAGCTTGGCGACAGTAGGGGGCTACACCTTC. It is translated as CASSLATVGGYTF. Variable domain in full (rest from reference TRBV5-4 and TRBJ1-2): ETGVTQSPTHLIKTRGQQVTLRCSSQSGHNTVSWYQQALGQGPQFIFQYYREEENGRGNFPPRFSGLQFPNYSSELNVNALELDDSALYLCASSLATVGGYTFGSGTRLTVV.

This sequence joins TRBV20-1 and TRBJ2-5; no clear D. The closer fit of TRBJ2-1 to the DNA end suggests the J call may be wrong. Germline V CDR1 and CDR2: DFQATT, SNEGSKA (reference sequence). The CDR3 runs to 11 residues. CDR3: CSAPAQYEQFF. The CDR3 region has the DNA TGCAGTGCCCCTGCGCAGTATGAGCAGTTCTTC.

The gene calls are TRBV5-4 and TRBJ2-1, with a weak D call TRBD2 (6 bases). Germline lookup yields CDR1 SGHNT and CDR2 YYREEE (reference sequence). The CDR3 sequence is 16 residues long. V was cut by 0 bases and J by 1 base, with 11 bases left in between. This chain's CDR3 is CASSLGGRRSYNEQFF. The CDR3 DNA reads as TGTGCCAGCAGCTTGGGTGGGAGGCGGTCCTACAATGAGCAGTTCTTC.